This TCR beta chain was observed in a study of cytomegalovirus exposure and HLA in healthy donors. Notes on the study in general: The CMV antigen specificity of a few CMV-associated chains was confirmed through in vitro analysis. The study dropped some indistinguishable V segments, TRBV6-2 and TRBV6-3 among them.

PCR was performed using 60 Vbeta and 13 Jbeta primers. In the authors' workflow: Counted up in a later analysis, unique TCR beta chains came to 60 million to 95 million, with around 9.9 million shared. Using immunoSEQ multiplex PCR, the repertoire was profiled, and TCRdb retains in-frame clones only, with some absent. V, J and clone size were drawn from that table, and D and trimming were deduced from the DNA. In the table there are approximately 68,000 clones, roughly four fifths of which are singletons. As regards this clone: The antigen is undetermined.

This CDR3 region has 16 residues. With 4 bases clipped from V and 6 bases from J, the junction kept 4 bases outside the gene matches. CDR1 and CDR2 (germline): SNHLY, FYNNEI. The sample consisted of PBMCs. V and J are TRBV2 and TRBJ2-1; 15 bases are shared with TRBD2. The TCR sequence derives from a woman younger than 45 in good health and CMV-seropositive. The CDR3 DNA reads TGTGCCAGCAGTGGGACTAGCGGGAGGGCCATCAATGAGCAGTTCTTC. The encoded protein is CASSGTSGRAINEQFF.